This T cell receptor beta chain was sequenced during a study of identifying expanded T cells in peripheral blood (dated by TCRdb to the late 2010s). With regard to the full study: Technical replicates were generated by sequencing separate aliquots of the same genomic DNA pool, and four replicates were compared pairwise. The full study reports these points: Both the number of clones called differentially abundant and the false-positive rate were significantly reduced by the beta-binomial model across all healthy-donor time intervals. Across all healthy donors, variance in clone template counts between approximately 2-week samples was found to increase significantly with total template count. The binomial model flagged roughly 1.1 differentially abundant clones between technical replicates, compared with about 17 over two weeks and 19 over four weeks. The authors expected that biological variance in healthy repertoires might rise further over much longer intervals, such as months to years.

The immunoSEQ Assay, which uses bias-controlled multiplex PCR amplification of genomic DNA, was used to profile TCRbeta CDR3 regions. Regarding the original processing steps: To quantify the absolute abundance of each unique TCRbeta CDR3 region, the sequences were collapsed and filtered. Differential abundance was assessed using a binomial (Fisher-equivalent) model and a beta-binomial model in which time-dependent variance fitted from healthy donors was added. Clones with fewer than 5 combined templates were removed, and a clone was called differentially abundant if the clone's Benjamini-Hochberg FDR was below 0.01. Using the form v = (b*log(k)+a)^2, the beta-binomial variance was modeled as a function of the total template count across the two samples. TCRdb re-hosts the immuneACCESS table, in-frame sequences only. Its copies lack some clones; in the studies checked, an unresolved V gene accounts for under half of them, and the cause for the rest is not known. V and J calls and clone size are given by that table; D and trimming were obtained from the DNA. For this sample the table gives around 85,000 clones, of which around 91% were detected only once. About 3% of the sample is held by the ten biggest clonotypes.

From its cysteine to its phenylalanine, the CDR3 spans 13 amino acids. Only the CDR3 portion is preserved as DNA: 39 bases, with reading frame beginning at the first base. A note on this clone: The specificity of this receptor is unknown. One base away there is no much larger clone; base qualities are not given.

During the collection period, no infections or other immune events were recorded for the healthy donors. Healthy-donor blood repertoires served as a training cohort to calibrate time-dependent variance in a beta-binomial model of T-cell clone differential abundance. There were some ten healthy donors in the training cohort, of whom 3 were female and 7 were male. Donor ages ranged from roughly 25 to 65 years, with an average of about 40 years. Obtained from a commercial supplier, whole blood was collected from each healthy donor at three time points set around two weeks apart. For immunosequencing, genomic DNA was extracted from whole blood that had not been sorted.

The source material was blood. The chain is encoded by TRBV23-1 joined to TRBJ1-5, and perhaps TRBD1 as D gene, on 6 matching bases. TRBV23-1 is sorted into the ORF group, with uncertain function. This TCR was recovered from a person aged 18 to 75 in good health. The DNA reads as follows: TGCGCTCAGGAAACACAGGGATGGCAGCCCCAGCATTTT. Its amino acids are CAQETQGWQPQHF.